These 20 T cell receptor beta chains originate from one sample sequenced in a study of shared clonotypes between healthy human individuals. Cells designated naive CD8 were CD45RO-negative and were positively selected for CCR7, with terminally differentiated effector memory CD45RA+ cells excluded. Some clones are missing from TCRdb's copy, which holds only in-frame ones; the method was immunoSEQ multiplex PCR. The sample has about 2,200,000 clones, about 93% seen once. Sequenced sample: naive CD8+ T cells from PBMCs. Every receptor here comes from a young man in good health. Some clones in this sample may be carry-over from other donors' samples.

The rearrangement links TRBV13 to TRBJ1-6, with a tentative D call TRBD1 (5 bases). This CDR3 comprises 16 residues. Germline V lookup: CDR1 PRHDT, CDR2 FYEKMQ (reference sequence). V shed 0 bases and J shed 9 bases, with 15 bases lying between them. The CDR3 loop is CASSLGGQDWTSPLHF. CDR3 nucleotides: TGTGCCAGCAGCTTAGGGGGGCAGGATTGGACTTCACCCCTCCACTTT.

This chain connects TRBV5-6 to TRBJ1-2; D unresolved. Trimming shortened V by 0 bases and J by 6 bases, and 6 bases separated the two germline ends. There are 12 residues in the CDR3. Per germline, CDR1 SGHDT and CDR2 YYEEEE. CDR3 DNA: TGTGCCAGCAGCTTGGGACGGAATGGCTACACCTTC. Translating it yields CASSLGRNGYTF.

The chain couples TRBV25-1 to TRBJ2-7; D ambiguous. Trimming removed 3 bases at V and 2 bases at J, with 8 bases between. The CDR3 consists of 13 residues. Germline lookup yields CDR1 MGHDK and CDR2 SYGVNS. CDR3 residues: CASSDGLAYEQYF. The DNA for the CDR3 is TGTGCCAGCAGTGACGGATTAGCCTACGAGCAGTACTTC.

The chain carries TRBV11-2 and TRBJ2-7; D is perhaps TRBD1 or TRBD2 (5 bases each). V lost 3 bases and J lost 3, with 15 bases in between. CDR1 and CDR2 from the germline V gene are SGHAT and FQNNGV. CDR3 length equals 15 residues. The CDR3 sequence is CASSFWTSGFYEQYF. CDR3 coding DNA: TGTGCCAGCAGCTTTTGGACAAGCGGATTCTACGAGCAGTACTTC.

Regarding this clone: The same CDR3 can be traced to other DNA sequences in this sample. The rearrangement uses TRBV27 and TRBJ1-5; tentative D call: TRBD1 (5 bases). The CDR3 loop spans 13 amino acids. The germline V and J ends were trimmed by 8 bases and 3 bases, with 11 bases remaining between them. Per germline, CDR1 MNHEY and CDR2 SMNVEV (reference sequence). The CDR3 DNA follows: TGTGCCAGCTCAAGGGGATCCAATCAGCCCCAGCATTTT. It is translated as CASSRGSNQPQHF.

V is TRBV6-5 and J is TRBJ2-2, with 10 bases aligning to TRBD2. The CDR3 runs to 16 residues. CDR1 and CDR2 (germline): MNHEY, SVGAGI. J gave up 5 bases and V 2 bases, and 5 bases lay outside the gene matches. The CDR3 protein is CASSYRTSGGTGELFF. DNA for the CDR3: TGTGCCAGCAGTTACAGGACTAGCGGAGGAACCGGGGAGCTGTTTTTT.

V and J are TRBV7-9 and TRBJ2-1; 8 bases align to TRBD1. Unmatched junction bases numbered 5, after V lost 0 bases and J lost 7 bases. The CDR3 contains 15 residues. Germline V gene lookup returns CDR1 SEHNR and CDR2 FQNEAQ (reference sequence). The CDR3 is CASSLADRGGNEQFF. The CDR3, as DNA: TGTGCCAGCAGCTTAGCCGACAGGGGAGGAAATGAGCAGTTCTTC.

The chain links TRBV27 to TRBJ2-7, with D possibly TRBD1 on 7 matching bases. Trimming shortened V by 0 bases and J by 2 bases, and 14 bases separated the two germline ends. Germline V gives CDR1 MNHEY, CDR2 SMNVEV (reference sequence). The CDR3 consists of 16 residues. CDR3 sequence reads: CASSLSPAGGTYEQYF. CDR3 nucleotides: TGTGCCAGCAGTTTATCTCCGGCAGGGGGGACCTACGAGCAGTACTTC.

The chain recombines TRBV7-2 with TRBJ2-1; 8 bases are a match to TRBD2. This CDR3 spans 11 amino acids. Germline V lookup: CDR1 SGHTA, CDR2 FQGNSA. J was trimmed by 9 bases and V by 5 bases; bases with no gene match: 0. The CDR3 spells CASSRGGEQFF. CDR3 in DNA: TGTGCCAGCAGCCGGGGGGGTGAGCAGTTCTTC.

This clone was recorded a few times. V usage is TRBV7-9 and J usage is TRBJ1-1; no clear D. The V end lost 5 bases, the J end lost 1 base, and 14 bases lay between the germline ends. The CDR3 extends over 15 amino acids. From germline, CDR1 is SEHNR and CDR2 FQNEAQ (reference sequence). The CDR3 region has the DNA TGTGCCAGCAGCCCTCCCGGCCGAGCGAACACTGAAGCTTTCTTT. It yields the protein CASSPPGRANTEAFF.

The chain uses TRBV5-4 and TRBJ2-7, with 8 bases fitting TRBD2. Germline V gene data show CDR1 as SGHNT and CDR2 as YYREEE (reference sequence). V gave up 5 bases and J gave up 1 base; unmatched junction bases: 5. CDR3 length: 14 residues. The CDR3 DNA reads TGTGCCAGCAGTCCTCTAGCGGGTTCCTACGAGCAGTACTTC. Translating gives CASSPLAGSYEQYF.

The DNA for the CDR3 is TGCGCCAGCAGCCAAAGTTTAGGGGATTACAATGAGCAGTTCTTC. Its translation: CASSQSLGDYNEQFF. The rearrangement joins TRBV4-1 to TRBJ2-1, with D possibly matching TRBD1 (5 bases). The CDR3 length is 15 residues. Deletions cut 2 bases from V and 4 bases from J, with 12 bases between. Germline V gene data show CDR1 as MGHRA and CDR2 as YSYEKL.

The V gene is TRBV5-1, the J gene TRBJ2-2; 14 nucleotides match TRBD2. Trimming cost V 9 bases and J 4 bases; bases outside gene matches: 11. The CDR3 sequence is 17 residues long. Per germline, CDR1 SGHRS and CDR2 YFSETQ. Here the CDR3 reads CATRMTSGRAVTGELFF. CDR3 nucleotides: TGCGCCACCAGAATGACTAGCGGGAGGGCCGTCACCGGGGAGCTGTTTTTT.

This rearrangement joins TRBV30 to TRBJ1-4; 10 nucleotides match TRBD1. Per germline, CDR1 GTSNPN and CDR2 SVGIG (reference sequence). The length of the CDR3 is 13 residues. Unmatched junction bases numbered 6, after V lost 7 bases and J lost 7 bases. CDR3: CASRTGGSEKLFF. CDR3 coding DNA: TGTGCCTCCAGGACAGGGGGGAGTGAAAAACTGTTTTTT.

The chain couples TRBV4-3 to TRBJ1-4, with D unresolved. Trimming took 4 bases from V and 8 from J, leaving 20 bases between them. CDR1 is LGHNA and CDR2 is YSLEER in the germline V gene. The CDR3 length is 16 residues. As DNA, the CDR3 is TGCGCCAGCAGCCTAAGCACGACGGCCTTTGGAGAAAAACTGTTTTTT. Protein sequence: CASSLSTTAFGEKLFF.

CDR3 DNA sequence: TGTGCCAGCAGTTACTCAGGGGGGAATAATGAAAAACTGTTTTTT. It translates to CASSYSGGNNEKLFF. The J gene is TRBJ1-4, the V gene TRBV6-6; tentatively, D is TRBD1 (6 bases). Deletions cut 0 bases from V and 4 bases from J, with 9 bases between. Germline CDR1 and CDR2: MNHNY and SVGAGI (reference sequence). The CDR3 extends over 15 amino acids.

This clone was seen only once. The V call is TRBV7-9, the J call TRBJ2-2, with 7 bases identical to TRBD2. Per germline, CDR1 SEHNR and CDR2 FQNEAQ (reference sequence). The J segment lost 5 bases and the V segment lost 4 bases, leaving 10 bases of the junction unmatched. The CDR3 is 16 residues long. CDR3 sequence reads: CASSYKGLPGTGELFF. The CDR3 region has the DNA TGTGCCAGCAGCTATAAGGGACTACCTGGGACCGGGGAGCTGTTTTTT. Looking up the rest from reference TRBV7-9 and TRBJ2-2 gives the full variable domain: DTGVSQNPRHKITKRGQNVTFRCDPISEHNRLYWYRQTLGQGPEFLTYFQNEAQLEKSRLLSDRFSAERPKGSFSTLEIQRTEQGDSAMYLCASSYKGLPGTGELFFGEGSRLTVL.

The CDR3: CASSLSDGTTYGYTF. Here the CDR3 DNA reads TGTGCCAGCAGTTTATCGGACGGGACAACCTATGGCTACACCTTC. V is TRBV27 and J is TRBJ1-2; TRBD1 might be the D (6 bases). CDR3 size: 15 residues. The V end was cut by 0 bases, the J end by 4 bases, with 12 bases between. Germline CDR1 is MNHEY and CDR2 is SMNVEV (reference sequence).

This sequence joins TRBV4-1 and TRBJ2-4, with 7 bases fitting TRBD2. Losses at the gene ends were 1 base for V and 4 bases for J; bases not matched to a gene: 7. The CDR3 loop spans 16 amino acids. Germline CDR1 MGHRA, CDR2 YSYEKL. CDR3 protein: CASSQVGLAEKNIQYF. The CDR3 nucleotides are TGCGCCAGCAGCCAAGTAGGGCTAGCGGAAAAAAACATTCAGTACTTC.

CDR3 in DNA: TGTGCCAGCAGTGAAGCGAGAGGGAGGAACGGGGCTTTCTTT. Residues: CASSEARGRNGAFF. The chain carries TRBV2 and TRBJ1-1; D is undetermined. Between the trimmed V and J ends, which lost 0 bases and 11 bases, there was a span of 16 bases. The CDR3 contains 14 residues. The V gene's germline CDR1 is SNHLY and CDR2 FYNNEI.